This T cell receptor beta chain was captured by sequencing in a study of CD8 T cells in ankylosing spondylitis. In regard to this clonotype: Its antigen is not known.

One entry per CDR3 protein results from TCRdb running MiXCR on the 5' RACE reads. The sample holds 650,000 to 800,000 distinct CDR3 sequences, under 20% seen once. Whole-study findings and limits: Among TCR beta sequences, a motif of several highly homologous variants appeared characteristic of ankylosing spondylitis blood.

V lost 5 bases to trimming and J lost 4 bases, with 20 bases between them. The CDR3 loop spans 16 amino acids. J is TRBJ1-2 and V is TRBV12-3 or TRBV12-4; D unresolved. This clonotype was sampled from a male donor with ankylosing spondylitis. Specimen: blood, either unsorted or a sorted T cell fraction (not recorded which). The CDR3 sequence is CASSRSVEMLVYGYTF. The DNA of the CDR3 is TGTGCCAGCAGTCGTTCAGTGGAGATGCTAGTCTATGGCTACACCTTC.